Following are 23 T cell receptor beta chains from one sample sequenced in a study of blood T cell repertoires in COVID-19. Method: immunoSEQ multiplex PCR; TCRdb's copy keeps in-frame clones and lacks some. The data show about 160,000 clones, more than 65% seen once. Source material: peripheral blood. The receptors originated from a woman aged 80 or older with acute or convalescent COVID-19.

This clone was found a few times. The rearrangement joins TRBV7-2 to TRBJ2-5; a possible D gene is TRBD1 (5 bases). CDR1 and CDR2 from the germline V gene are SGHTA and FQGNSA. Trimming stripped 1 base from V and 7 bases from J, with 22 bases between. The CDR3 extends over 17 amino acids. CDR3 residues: CASSLEAGRRAQGTQYF. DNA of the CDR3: TGTGCCAGCAGCTTAGAGGCTGGAAGACGGGCCCAGGGGACCCAGTACTTC.

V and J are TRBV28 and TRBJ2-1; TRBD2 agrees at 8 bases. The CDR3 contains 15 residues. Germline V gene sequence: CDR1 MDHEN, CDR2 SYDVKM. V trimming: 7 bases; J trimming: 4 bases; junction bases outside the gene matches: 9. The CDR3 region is CASTTSGGGYNEQFF. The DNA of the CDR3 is TGTGCCAGCACCACCAGCGGGGGAGGGTACAATGAGCAGTTCTTC.

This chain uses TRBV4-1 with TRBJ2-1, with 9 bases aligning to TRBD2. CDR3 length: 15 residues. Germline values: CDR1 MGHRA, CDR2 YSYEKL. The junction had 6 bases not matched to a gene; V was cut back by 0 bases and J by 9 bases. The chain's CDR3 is CASSQEGGGRGEQFF. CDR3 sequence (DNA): TGCGCCAGCAGCCAAGAGGGCGGCGGGAGGGGTGAGCAGTTCTTC.

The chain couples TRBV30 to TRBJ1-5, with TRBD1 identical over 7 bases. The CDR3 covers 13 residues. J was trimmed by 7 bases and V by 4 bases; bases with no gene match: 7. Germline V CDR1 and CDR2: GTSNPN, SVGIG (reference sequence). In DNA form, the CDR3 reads TGTGCCTGGAATAGGGGGCAGGGGCAGCCCCAGCATTTT. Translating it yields CAWNRGQGQPQHF.

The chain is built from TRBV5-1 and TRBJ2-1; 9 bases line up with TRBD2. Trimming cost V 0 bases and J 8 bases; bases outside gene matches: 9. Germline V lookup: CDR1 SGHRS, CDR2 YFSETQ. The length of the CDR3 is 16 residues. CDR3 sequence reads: CASSLARGSGSDEQFF. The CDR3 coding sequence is TGCGCCAGCAGCTTGGCCCGGGGTAGCGGGAGCGATGAGCAGTTCTTC.

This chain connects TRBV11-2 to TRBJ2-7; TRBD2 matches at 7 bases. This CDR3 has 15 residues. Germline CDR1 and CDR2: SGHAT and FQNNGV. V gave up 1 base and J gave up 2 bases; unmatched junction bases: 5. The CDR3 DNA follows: TGTGCCAGCAGCTTAGGCCTAGCGGTAACCTACGAGCAGTACTTC. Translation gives CASSLGLAVTYEQYF.

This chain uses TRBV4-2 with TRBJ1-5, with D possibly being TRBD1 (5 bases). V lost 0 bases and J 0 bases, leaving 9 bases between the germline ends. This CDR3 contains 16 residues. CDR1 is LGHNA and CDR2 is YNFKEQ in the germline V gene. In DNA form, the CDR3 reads TGTGCCAGCAGCCAAGAGGCAGGGTATAGCAATCAGCCCCAGCATTTT. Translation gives CASSQEAGYSNQPQHF.

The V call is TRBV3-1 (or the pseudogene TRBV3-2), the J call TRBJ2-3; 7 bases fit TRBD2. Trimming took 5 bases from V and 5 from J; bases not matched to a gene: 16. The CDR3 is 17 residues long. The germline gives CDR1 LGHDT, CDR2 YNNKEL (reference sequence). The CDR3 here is CASSKSPGGGLIDTQYF. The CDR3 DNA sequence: TGTGCCAGCAGCAAGAGCCCCGGCGGGGGACTCATAGATACGCAGTATTTT.

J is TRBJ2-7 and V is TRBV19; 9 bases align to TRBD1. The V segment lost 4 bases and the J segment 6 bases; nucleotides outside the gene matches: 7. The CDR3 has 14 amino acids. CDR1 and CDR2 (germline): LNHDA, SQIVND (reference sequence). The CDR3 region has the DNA TGTGCCAGTAGTAGAACAGGGGGCGCATTCGAGCAGTACTTC. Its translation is CASSRTGGAFEQYF.

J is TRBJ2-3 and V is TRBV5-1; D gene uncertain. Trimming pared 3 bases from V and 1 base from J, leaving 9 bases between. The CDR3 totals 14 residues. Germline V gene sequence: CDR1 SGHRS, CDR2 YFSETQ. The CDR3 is CASSWSAGTDTQYF. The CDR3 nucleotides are TGCGCCAGCAGCTGGTCGGCGGGCACAGATACGCAGTATTTT.

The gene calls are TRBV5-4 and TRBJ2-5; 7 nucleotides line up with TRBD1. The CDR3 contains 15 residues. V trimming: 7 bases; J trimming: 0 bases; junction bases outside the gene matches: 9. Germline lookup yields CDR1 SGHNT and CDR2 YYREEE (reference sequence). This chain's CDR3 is CASAPSGGHQETQYF. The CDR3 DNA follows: TGTGCCAGCGCTCCCTCAGGGGGACACCAAGAGACCCAGTACTTC.

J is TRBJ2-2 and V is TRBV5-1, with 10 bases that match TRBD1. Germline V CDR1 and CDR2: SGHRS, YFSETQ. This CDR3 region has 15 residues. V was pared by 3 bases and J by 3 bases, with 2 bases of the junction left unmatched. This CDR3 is CASSSGQGDTGELFF. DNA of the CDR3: TGCGCCAGCAGCTCAGGACAGGGGGACACCGGGGAGCTGTTTTTT.

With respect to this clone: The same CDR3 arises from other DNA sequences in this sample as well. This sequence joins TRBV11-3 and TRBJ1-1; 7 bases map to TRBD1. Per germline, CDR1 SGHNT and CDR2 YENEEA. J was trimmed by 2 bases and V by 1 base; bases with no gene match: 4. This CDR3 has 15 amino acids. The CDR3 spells CASSLGGQANTEAFF. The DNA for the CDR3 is TGTGCCAGCAGCTTAGGCGGACAGGCAAACACTGAAGCTTTCTTT.

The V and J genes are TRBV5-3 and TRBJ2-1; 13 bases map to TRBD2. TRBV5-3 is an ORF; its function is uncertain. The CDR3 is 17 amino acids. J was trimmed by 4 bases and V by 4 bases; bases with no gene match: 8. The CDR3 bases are TGTGCCAGAAGCCTACCGACTAGCGGGGGGATTTACAATGAGCAGTTCTTC. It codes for CARSLPTSGGIYNEQFF.

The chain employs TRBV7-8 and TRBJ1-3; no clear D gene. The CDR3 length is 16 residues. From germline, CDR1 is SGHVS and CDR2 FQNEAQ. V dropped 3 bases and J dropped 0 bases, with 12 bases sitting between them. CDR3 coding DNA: TGTGCCAGCAGCTTGGTCAACATACGCTCTGGAAACACCATATATTTT. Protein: CASSLVNIRSGNTIYF.

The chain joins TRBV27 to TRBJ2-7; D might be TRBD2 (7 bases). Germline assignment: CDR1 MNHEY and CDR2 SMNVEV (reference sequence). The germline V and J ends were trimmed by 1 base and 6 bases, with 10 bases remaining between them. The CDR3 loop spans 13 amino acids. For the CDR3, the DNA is TGTGCCAGCAGTTTATACAGGGAGGGCGAGCAGTACTTC. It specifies CASSLYREGEQYF.

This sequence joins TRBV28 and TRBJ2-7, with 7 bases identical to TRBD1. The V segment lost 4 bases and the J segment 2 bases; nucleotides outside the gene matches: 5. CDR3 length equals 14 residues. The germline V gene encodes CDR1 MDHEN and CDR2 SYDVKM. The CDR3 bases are TGTGCCAGCAGTTCAGGGGGTCCCCCCTACGAGCAGTACTTC. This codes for CASSSGGPPYEQYF.

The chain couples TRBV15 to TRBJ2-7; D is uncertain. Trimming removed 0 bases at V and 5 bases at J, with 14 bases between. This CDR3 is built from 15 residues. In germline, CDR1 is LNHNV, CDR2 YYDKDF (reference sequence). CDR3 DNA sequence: TGTGCCACCAGCAGAGATCCCCAAGATTACAACGAGCAGTACTTC. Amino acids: CATSRDPQDYNEQYF.

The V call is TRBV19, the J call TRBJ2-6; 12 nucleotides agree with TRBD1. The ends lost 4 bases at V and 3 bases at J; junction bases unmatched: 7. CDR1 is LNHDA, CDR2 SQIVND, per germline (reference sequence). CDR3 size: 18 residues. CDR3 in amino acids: CASSTRDRGRGGANVLTF. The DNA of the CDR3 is TGTGCCAGTAGTACCCGGGACAGGGGGCGGGGTGGGGCCAACGTCCTGACTTTC. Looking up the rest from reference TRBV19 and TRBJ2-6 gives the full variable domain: DGGITQSPKYLFRKEGQNVTLSCEQNLNHDAMYWYRQDPGQGLRLIYYSQIVNDFQKGDIAEGYSVSREKKESFPLTVTSAQKNPTAFYLCASSTRDRGRGGANVLTFGAGSRLTVL.

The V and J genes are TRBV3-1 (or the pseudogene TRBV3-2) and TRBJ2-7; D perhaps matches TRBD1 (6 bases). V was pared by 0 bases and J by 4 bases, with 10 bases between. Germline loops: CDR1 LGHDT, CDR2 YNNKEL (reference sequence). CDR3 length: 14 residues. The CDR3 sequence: CASSQEWDTYEQYF. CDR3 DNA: TGTGCCAGCAGCCAAGAATGGGACACGTACGAGCAGTACTTC.

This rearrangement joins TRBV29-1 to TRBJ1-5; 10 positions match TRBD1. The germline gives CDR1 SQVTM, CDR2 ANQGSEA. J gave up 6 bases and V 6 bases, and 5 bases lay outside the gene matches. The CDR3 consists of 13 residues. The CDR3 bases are TGCAGCGTGGGACAGGGGACCGGTCAGCCCCAGCATTTT. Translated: CSVGQGTGQPQHF.

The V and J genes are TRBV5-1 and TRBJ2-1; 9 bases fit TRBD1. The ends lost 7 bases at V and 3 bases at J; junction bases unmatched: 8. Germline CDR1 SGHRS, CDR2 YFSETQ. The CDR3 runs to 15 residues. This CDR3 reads CASAKGTGSYNEQFF. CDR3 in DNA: TGCGCCAGCGCGAAAGGGACAGGGAGCTACAATGAGCAGTTCTTC.

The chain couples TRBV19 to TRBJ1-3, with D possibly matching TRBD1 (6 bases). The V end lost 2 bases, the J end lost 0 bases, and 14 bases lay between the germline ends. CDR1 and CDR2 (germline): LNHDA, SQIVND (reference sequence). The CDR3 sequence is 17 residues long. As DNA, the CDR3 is TGTGCCAGTAGTATAACGAGACAGGTCAGCTCTGGAAACACCATATATTTT. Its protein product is CASSITRQVSSGNTIYF.